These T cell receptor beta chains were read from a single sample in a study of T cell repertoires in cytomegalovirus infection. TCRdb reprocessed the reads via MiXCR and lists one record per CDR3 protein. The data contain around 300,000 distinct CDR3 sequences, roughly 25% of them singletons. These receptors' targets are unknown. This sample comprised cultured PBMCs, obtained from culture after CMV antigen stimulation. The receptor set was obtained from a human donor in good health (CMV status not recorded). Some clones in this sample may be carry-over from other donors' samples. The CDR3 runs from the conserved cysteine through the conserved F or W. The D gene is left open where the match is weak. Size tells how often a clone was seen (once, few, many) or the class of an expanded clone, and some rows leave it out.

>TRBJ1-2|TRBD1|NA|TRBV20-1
TGCAGTGCCCCCGGGACAGGGGGCTTTGGCTACACCTTC
CSAPGTGGFGYTF
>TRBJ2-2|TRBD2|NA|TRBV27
TGTGCCAGCAGTTGGGGACTAGCGGGAGGGGGCACCGGGGAGCTGTTTTTT
CASSWGLAGGGTGELFF
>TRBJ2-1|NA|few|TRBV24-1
TGTGCCACCGGAAGCAGGGTATCCTACAATGAGCAGTTCTTC
CATGSRVSYNEQFF
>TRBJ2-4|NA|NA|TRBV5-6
TGTGCCAGCAGCCGACCAGGGGCTATGGCCAAAAACATTCAGTACTTC
CASSRPGAMAKNIQYF
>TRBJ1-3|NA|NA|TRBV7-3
TGTGCCAGCAGCAACACAGGGTCCGGAAACACCATATATTTT
CASSNTGSGNTIYF
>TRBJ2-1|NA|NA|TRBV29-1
TGCAGCGCCCAGCTAGCGCCCAGAGGGGATGAGCAGTTCTTC
CSAQLAPRGDEQFF
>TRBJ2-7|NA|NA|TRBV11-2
TGTGCCAGCAGCATGAGTTTTAGCTCCTACGAGCAGTACTTC
CASSMSFSSYEQYF
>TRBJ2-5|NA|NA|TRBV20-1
TGCAGTGCTAGAGATCTGGGACGGGAACCCTGGGAGACCCAGTACTTC
CSARDLGREPWETQYF
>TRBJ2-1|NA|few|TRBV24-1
TGTGCCACCAGTGACAACCCTGGGCGGTTTTACAATGAGCAGTTCTTC
CATSDNPGRFYNEQFF
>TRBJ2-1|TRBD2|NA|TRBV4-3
TGCGCCAGCAGCCAAGTAGCGGGACCTTACAATGAGCAGTTCTTC
CASSQVAGPYNEQFF
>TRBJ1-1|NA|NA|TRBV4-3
TGCGCCAGCAGCCGAGTACAGGGAGAAGCTTTCTTT
CASSRVQGEAFF
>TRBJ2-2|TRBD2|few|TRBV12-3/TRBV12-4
TGTGCCAGCAGCCAAGGACTAGCGGGAGTCGTCGGGGAGCTGTTTTTT
CASSQGLAGVVGELFF
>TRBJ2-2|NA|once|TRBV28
TGTGCCAGCAACCGTGGGGCTAGGACCGGGGAGCTGTTTTTT
CASNRGARTGELFF
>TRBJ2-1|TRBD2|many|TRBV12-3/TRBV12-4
TGTGCCAGCAGTCAGACTAGCGGGAGACTATACAATGAGCAGTTCTTC
CASSQTSGRLYNEQFF
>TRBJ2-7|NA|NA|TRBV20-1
TGCAGTGCTAGAGAGCATAGCGGCTCCTACGAGCAGTACTTC
CSAREHSGSYEQYF
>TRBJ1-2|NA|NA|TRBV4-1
TGCGCCAGCAGCCGGACGCTAAATTCCGGCTACACCTTC
CASSRTLNSGYTF
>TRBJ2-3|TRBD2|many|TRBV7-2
TGTGCCAGCAGCCCGATAGCGGGAGGTGCCACAGATACGCAGTATTTT
CASSPIAGGATDTQYF
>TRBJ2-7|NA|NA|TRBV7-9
TGTGCCAGCAGCTTAGTGAGTCAGGCCCACGAGCAGTACTTC
CASSLVSQAHEQYF
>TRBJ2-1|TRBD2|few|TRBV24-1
TGTGCCACCAGAGGACTAGCGGGAGCGACTGAGCAGTTCTTC
CATRGLAGATEQFF
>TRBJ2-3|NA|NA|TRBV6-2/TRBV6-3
TGTGCCAGCAGGGAAGCGGGCCCAGCTGATACGCAGTATTTT
CASREAGPADTQYF
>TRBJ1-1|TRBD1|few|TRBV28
TGTGCCAGCAGGAAACGACAGGGGCAATGGACTGAAGCTTTCTTT
CASRKRQGQWTEAFF
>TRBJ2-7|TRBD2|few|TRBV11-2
TGTGCCAGCAGCTTCGGACTAGCGGTCTCCTACGAGCAGTACTTC
CASSFGLAVSYEQYF
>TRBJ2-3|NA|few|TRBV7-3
TGTGCCAGCAGCTTAGGGGGGGACAGTTTCACAGATACGCAGTATTTT
CASSLGGDSFTDTQYF
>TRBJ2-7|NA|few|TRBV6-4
TGTGCCAGCACCCCTGCGCTAGCGAACTACGAGCAGTACTTC
CASTPALANYEQYF
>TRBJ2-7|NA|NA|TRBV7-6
TGTGCCAGCAGCCGGGGACATAACAACTACGAGCAGTACTTC
CASSRGHNNYEQYF
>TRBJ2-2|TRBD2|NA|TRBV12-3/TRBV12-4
TGTGCCAGCAGTTATTCCGGGACTAGGAACACCGGGGAGCTGTTTTTT
CASSYSGTRNTGELFF
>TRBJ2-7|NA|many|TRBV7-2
TGTGCCAGCAGCTCCTCGGGACGGTTCTACGAGCAGTACTTC
CASSSSGRFYEQYF
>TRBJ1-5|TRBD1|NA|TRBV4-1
TGCGCCAGCAGCCAAGATTGGGGACAGGGGACGCAGCCCCAGCATTTT
CASSQDWGQGTQPQHF
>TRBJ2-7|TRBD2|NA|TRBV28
TGTGCCAGCAGGTCGCCCCTTAGCGGGAGACCCACCTACGAGCAGTACTTC
CASRSPLSGRPTYEQYF
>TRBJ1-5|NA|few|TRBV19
TGTGCCAGTAGGGTCGGGGCAGCATATAGCAATCAGCCCCAGCATTTT
CASRVGAAYSNQPQHF
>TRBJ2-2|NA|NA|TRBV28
TGTGCCAGCAGTCCCCTCAGGGGATCGAACACCGGGGAGCTGTTTTTT
CASSPLRGSNTGELFF
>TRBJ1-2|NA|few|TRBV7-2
TGTGCCAGCCCCTCAAGCGGAGGCTCTAACTATGGCTACACCTTC
CASPSSGGSNYGYTF
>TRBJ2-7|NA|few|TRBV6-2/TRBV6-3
TGTGCCAGCAGTTACAACCCCTCCGAGCAGTACTTC
CASSYNPSEQYF
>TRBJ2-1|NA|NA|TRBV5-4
TGTGCCAGCAGCTTAAATAATCAGGGCGGATTCCCCTACAATGAGCAGTTCTTC
CASSLNNQGGFPYNEQFF
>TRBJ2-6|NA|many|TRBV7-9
TGTGCCAGCAGCTCCTATCTGGGAGCCAACTCTGGGGCCAACGTCCTGACTTTC
CASSSYLGANSGANVLTF
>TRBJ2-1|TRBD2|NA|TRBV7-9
TGTGCCAGCAGCCAGGGGGGCTCTAGCGGGACCTCCTACAATGAGCAGTTCTTC
CASSQGGSSGTSYNEQFF
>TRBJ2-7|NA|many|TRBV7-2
TGTGCCAGCAGCTCCGATAGCTCCTACGAGCAGTACTTC
CASSSDSSYEQYF
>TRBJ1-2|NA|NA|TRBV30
TGTGCCTGGAGTACCGGGACCCGCTATGGCTACACCTTC
CAWSTGTRYGYTF
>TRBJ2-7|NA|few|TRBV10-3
TGTGCCATCAAAGAGGGCCCGAATTACGAGCAGTACTTC
CAIKEGPNYEQYF